The 15 T cell receptor beta chains below were found in one sample sequenced in a study of T-cell memory formation after mild COVID-19. TCRdb ran MiXCR on the 5' RACE reads and lists one entry per CDR3 protein. The table includes roughly 410,000 distinct CDR3 sequences, 24% detected once. Sequences were obtained from PBMCs or a T cell subset sorted from them (not recorded which). The receptors derive from an adult woman who had mild COVID-19 (a few samples of this study predate the infection). Cell type and time point are not known.

This rearrangement joins TRBV7-6 to TRBJ1-4; the match to TRBD1 covers 7 bases. Per the germline V gene, CDR1 is SGHVS and CDR2 is FNYEAQ. There are 14 residues in the CDR3. V lost 5 bases and J lost 8; bases outside the gene matches: 8. The DNA of the CDR3 is TGTGCCAGCAGCCCCGGAGGGGGCGGGGAAAAACTGTTTTTT. Protein: CASSPGGGGEKLFF.

In DNA, the CDR3 is TGCAGCGTTGGGGGCCTGTTGGGGGGCAATGAGCAGTTCTTC. This translates into CSVGGLLGGNEQFF. V gene TRBV29-1 combines with J gene TRBJ2-1, with a possible D match to TRBD2 (6 bases). The V gene's germline CDR1 is SQVTM and CDR2 ANQGSEA. The CDR3 contains 14 residues. The V gene lost 4 bases and the J gene lost 6 bases, with 16 bases spanning the gap.

The chain carries TRBV27 and TRBJ2-3; 8 bases align to TRBD1. The V segment lost 3 bases and the J segment 3 bases; nucleotides outside the gene matches: 2. The CDR3 covers 14 residues. Germline-derived CDR1 and CDR2 are MNHEY and SMNVEV (reference sequence). The CDR3 loop is CASSLTGETDTQYF. The CDR3 coding sequence is TGTGCCAGCAGTTTGACAGGGGAGACAGATACGCAGTATTTT.

The rearrangement uses TRBV7-6 and TRBJ2-5, with 9 positions matching TRBD1. Trimming took 2 bases from V and 5 from J; bases not matched to a gene: 9. Per germline, CDR1 SGHVS and CDR2 FNYEAQ. CDR3 length equals 16 residues. In nucleotides, the CDR3 is TGTGCCAGCAGCTTAACTTGGGGACAGGGAGACGAGACCCAGTACTTC. Protein sequence: CASSLTWGQGDETQYF. Supplemented by reference TRBV7-6 and TRBJ2-5, the full variable domain reads GAGVSQSPRYKVTKRGQDVALRCDPISGHVSLYWYRQALGQGPEFLTYFNYEAQQDKSGLPNDRFSAERPEGSISTLTIQRTEQRDSAMYRCASSLTWGQGDETQYFGPGTRLLVL.

The chain employs TRBV24-1 and TRBJ2-3; no definite D call. Germline V CDR1 and CDR2: KGHDR, SFDVKD. The germline V and J ends were trimmed by 7 bases and 3 bases, with 10 bases remaining between them. CDR3 size: 13 residues. DNA for the CDR3: TGTGCCACCAGAAATGACTTGACAGATACGCAGTATTTT. Translating gives CATRNDLTDTQYF.

This clonotype was counted many times. This chain uses TRBV27 with TRBJ1-4; D unclear. Trimming shortened V by 8 bases and J by 6 bases, and 22 bases separated the two germline ends. CDR3 size: 16 residues. CDR1 is MNHEY, CDR2 SMNVEV, per germline (reference sequence). As DNA, the CDR3 is TGTGCCAGCTCCATAGGGAGAGGGATGGGTCATGAAAAACTGTTTTTT. Translation gives CASSIGRGMGHEKLFF. The full variable domain, its missing parts supplied by reference TRBV27 and TRBJ1-4, is EAQVTQNPRYLITVTGKKLTVTCSQNMNHEYMSWYRQDPGLGLRQIYYSMNVEVTDKGDVPEGYKVSRKEKRNFPLILESPSPNQTSLYFCASSIGRGMGHEKLFFGSGTQLSVL.

This clonotype turned up a few times. The CDR3 loop reads CASSLETDYNEQFF. The CDR3 nucleotides are TGTGCCAGCAGCTTAGAGACTGATTACAATGAGCAGTTCTTC. The J gene is TRBJ2-1, the V gene TRBV7-2; D remains ambiguous. The V gene lost 1 base and the J gene lost 4 bases, with 8 bases spanning the gap. The length of the CDR3 is 14 residues. Germline CDR1 reads SGHTA; CDR2 reads FQGNSA.

The gene calls are TRBV7-2 and TRBJ2-1; TRBD1 is a possible D gene (6 bases). Trimming took 4 bases from V and 4 from J, leaving 11 bases between them. CDR3 length equals 14 residues. Germline V gives CDR1 SGHTA, CDR2 FQGNSA. This CDR3 is CASSSAGVYNEQFF. In DNA form, the CDR3 reads TGTGCCAGCAGCTCTGCAGGGGTTTACAATGAGCAGTTCTTC.

V and J are TRBV5-1 and TRBJ2-1, with 8 bases matching TRBD2. The trim removed 4 bases at V and 4 bases at J, leaving 10 bases unmatched. The CDR3 extends over 16 amino acids. The germline V gene encodes CDR1 SGHRS and CDR2 YFSETQ. Here the CDR3 reads CASSRKTSGSYNEQFF. The CDR3 coding sequence is TGCGCCAGCAGCCGGAAAACTAGCGGTAGTTACAATGAGCAGTTCTTC.

V and J are TRBV5-1 and TRBJ2-3; D unresolved. The germline V and J ends were trimmed by 0 bases and 2 bases, with 7 bases remaining between them. The germline gives CDR1 SGHRS, CDR2 YFSETQ. The CDR3 runs to 14 residues. CDR3 sequence reads: CASSLGDNTDTQYF. The CDR3 bases are TGCGCCAGCAGCTTGGGGGATAACACAGATACGCAGTATTTT.

The chain carries TRBV20-1 and TRBJ2-7, with 8 bases fitting TRBD1. The ends lost 0 bases at V and 2 bases at J; junction bases unmatched: 9. Germline V gene data show CDR1 as DFQATT and CDR2 as SNEGSKA (reference sequence). The CDR3 runs to 16 residues. CDR3: CSARDPRTGMTYEQYF. CDR3 sequence (DNA): TGCAGTGCTAGAGATCCTCGGACAGGGATGACCTACGAGCAGTACTTC.

The V gene is TRBV7-9, the J gene TRBJ2-1; 9 positions agree with TRBD2. After removal of 1 base from V and 2 bases from J, the junction contained 9 bases not matched to a gene. This CDR3 is built from 18 residues. CDR1 and CDR2 (germline): SEHNR, FQNEAQ (reference sequence). CDR3 in DNA: TGTGCCAGCAGCTTAGGACTAGCGGTCGGAAGTACCTACAATGAGCAGTTCTTC. Amino acids: CASSLGLAVGSTYNEQFF.

This clonotype was counted many times. J is TRBJ2-3 and V is TRBV12-3 or TRBV12-4, with D possibly called TRBD1 or TRBD2 (5 bases each). The CDR3 sequence is 14 residues long. V gave up 5 bases and J gave up 6 bases, with 15 bases separating them. The CDR3 reads CASSRRGRDDTQYF. CDR3 nucleotides: TGTGCCAGCAGTCGAAGGGGCCGGGACGATACGCAGTATTTT.

There are a few counts of this clonotype. This chain links TRBV9 with TRBJ2-1, with 9 bases lining up with TRBD2. CDR1 is SGDLS, CDR2 YYNGEE, per germline. The CDR3 extends over 18 amino acids. The ends lost 4 bases at V and 3 bases at J; junction bases unmatched: 14. The CDR3 DNA follows: TGTGCCAGCAGCCTCCCCCGGACTAGCGCGGCTAACTACAATGAGCAGTTCTTC. Protein: CASSLPRTSAANYNEQFF.

The chain is built from TRBV5-4 and TRBJ2-1; 7 bases agree with TRBD1. The CDR3 spans 14 residues. The J segment lost 6 bases and the V segment lost 6 bases, leaving 9 bases of the junction unmatched. Germline V CDR1 and CDR2: SGHNT, YYREEE (reference sequence). The CDR3 spells CASKTRAGGNEQFF. The DNA of the CDR3 is TGTGCCAGCAAAACGAGGGCAGGGGGCAATGAGCAGTTCTTC.